Each of the 6 T cell receptor beta chains below was sequenced from the same sample in a study of blood T cell repertoires in COVID-19. Profiling relied on immunoSEQ multiplex PCR, and the TCRdb table lists in-frame clones only, not all of them. The table has approximately 200,000 clones, roughly 91% seen once. The source material was PBMCs or T cells enriched from blood (not recorded which). These receptors were taken from a man aged 25 to 40 in a cohort exposed to, infected with or recovered from COVID-19 (not recorded which).

This clone came up once. The CDR3 coding sequence is TGTGCCAGCAGCCAGGAGGGGCAAGAGCAGTTCTTC. Its translation: CASSQEGQEQFF. This chain connects TRBV5-8 to TRBJ2-1; the D gene is possibly TRBD2 (6 bases). The CDR3 runs 12 residues. Germline V lookup: CDR1 SGHTS, CDR2 YDEGEE. Trimming pared 4 bases from V and 10 bases from J, leaving 12 bases between. Using reference TRBV5-8 and TRBJ2-1 for the parts outside the CDR3, the full variable domain is EAGVTQSPTHLIKTRGQQATLRCSPISGHTSVYWYQQALGLGLQFLLWYDEGEERNRGNFPPRFSGRQFPNYSSELNVNALELEDSALYLCASSQEGQEQFFGPGTRLTVL.

This chain connects TRBV7-9 to TRBJ2-1; D uncertain. Germline assignment: CDR1 SEHNR and CDR2 FQNEAQ (reference sequence). Between the trimmed V and J ends, which lost 4 bases and 3 bases, there was a span of 16 bases. The CDR3 is made up of 16 amino acids. This CDR3 is CASSSNRHPDYNEQFF. CDR3 in DNA: TGTGCCAGCAGCTCCAATCGACATCCCGACTACAATGAGCAGTTCTTC.

The genes are TRBV28 and TRBJ1-6, with TRBD1 matching 8 bases. This CDR3 has 15 residues. The V gene end was trimmed by 3 bases and the J gene end by 4 bases; junction bases not matched to a gene: 2. Germline lookup yields CDR1 MDHEN and CDR2 SYDVKM. In DNA form, the CDR3 reads TGTGCCAGCAGTTTGTACAGGGGGTATAATTCACCCCTCCACTTT. Protein product: CASSLYRGYNSPLHF.

The V gene is TRBV5-6, the J gene TRBJ2-3; D perhaps matches TRBD2 (5 bases). CDR1 is SGHDT and CDR2 is YYEEEE in the germline V gene. The CDR3 is 16 amino acids. Trimming pared 2 bases from V and 0 bases from J, leaving 13 bases between. The CDR3 sequence: CASSFSVRGSTDTQYF. CDR3 DNA sequence: TGTGCCAGCAGCTTCTCGGTTCGAGGGAGCACAGATACGCAGTATTTT.

The gene calls are TRBV27 and TRBJ2-7, with D uncertain. The V and J ends lost 2 bases and 7 bases respectively, with 12 bases between them. Germline V CDR1 and CDR2: MNHEY, SMNVEV (reference sequence). The CDR3 loop spans 13 amino acids. CDR3 amino acids: CASSLSSRMEQYF. The CDR3 nucleotides read TGTGCCAGCAGTTTAAGTAGCAGAATGGAGCAGTACTTC.

This clone was detected only a few times. The chain couples TRBV6-2 or TRBV6-3 to TRBJ2-7; TRBD2 is a possible D gene (6 bases). V lost 1 base and J lost 0, with 7 bases in between. This CDR3 spans 14 amino acids. CDR1 is MNHEY, CDR2 SVGEGT, per germline. Here the CDR3 reads CASSYLEGSYEQYF. The CDR3 nucleotides read TGTGCCAGCAGTTACTTGGAGGGCTCCTACGAGCAGTACTTC.